This T cell receptor (beta chain) emerged from a study of long-term antiretroviral therapy in people with HIV (dated by TCRdb to the early 2020s). At the level of the whole study: The earliest samples were collected about a decade before the 2015 WHO recommendation for immediate ART, when ART was typically delayed until CD4 counts fell. About 35% of the 30 participants with HIV were female. No cross-contamination during QIAcube processing was shown when test extractions of a monoclonal T-cell line were performed alongside a few dozen polyclonal samples. A retrospective serial study tested whether changes in peripheral blood TRB repertoire composition and diversity were associated with ART initiation and durable HIV suppression. The cohort contributed about 190 cryopreserved PBMC samples from 30 adults with confirmed HIV infection, collected serially over a mean of around 6 years (range 1-12). The paper as a whole reports these results and caveats: Since PBMC availability was limited, sequencing covered only the TCR beta chain, with no alpha chain pairing. A significant increase in TRB diversity was found to be associated with ART initiation, although TRB diversity was observed to remain significantly below that of transplant donor controls even after long-term ART. The samples span the years 2004 to 2017, and the ART regimens used at that time may not be as effective as current regimens. Because cell numbers in pre-ART samples were limited, unsorted PBMC were profiled instead of sorted CD4+ and CD8+ T cells. Inferences about post-ART repertoire changes are limited because no data were available on ART adherence, viral resistance or therapy changes. Compared with controls, HIV repertoires had narrower CDR3 length ranges, and the network structure pointed to an antigen-experienced repertoire that shifted only slightly toward naive after ART. Expanded TRB clones identified before ART initiation dominated the repertoire at all time points, although this dominance fluctuated and declined in many PLHIV after ART.

Inclusion was restricted to participants for whom at least one PBMC sample before ART initiation and at least two post-ART samples were available. Treatment was received in the United States of America by all participants with HIV. Before DNA extraction, cryopreserved samples of 1-10 million PBMC were thawed and then washed. At the time of the earliest PBMC sample for each participant with HIV, ages ranged from roughly 23 to 55 years. PBMC samples from each participant spanned 1-4 timepoints before ART initiation and 2-8 timepoints after ART initiation, with a median of 7 samples. Serial HIV viral load, CD4+ T-cell count, ART history and demographic data were obtained for every participant. Genomic DNA was extracted from unsorted PBMC with a Qiagen kit on a QIAcube, with processing performed in batches of 12 samples. This clone was recorded once. Its antigen has not been determined. Base qualities are not provided; no much larger clone lies one nucleotide away.

The immunoSEQ hsTCRB v3.0 assay was used at survey level resolution for TRB variable region sequencing. The target sequencing depth for TRB was roughly 40,000-55,000 T-cell genomes per sample. An Illumina MiSeq with a v3 150-cycle kit was used to sequence the pooled TRB libraries. Regarding the original processing steps: Analysis of repertoires was carried out in R inside a reproducible Nextflow workflow spanning QC, data transformation and analysis. LymphoSeq2, an R package for exploring AIRR-Seq data, was used to implement the custom analyses. A few samples that yielded fewer than 5000 total TRB sequences were excluded, so that approximately 170 HIV repertoires were analyzed. Among the 188 retained HIV repertoires, 55 to 65 were collected before ART initiation and roughly 130 were collected after ART initiation. Repertoires were downsampled to 5000 TRB nucleotide sequences, with summary statistics averaged over 100 downsampling iterations. The analysis kept only TRB sequences whose CDR3 regions were at least seven amino acids long. Diversity was measured with a Shannon entropy-derived clonality score and the Gini coefficient. Repertoire networks linked the top 5000 CDR3 amino acid sequences whenever two sequences differed by an edit distance of one. For TRB CDR3 amino acid sequences, GLIPH2 was used to predict antigen specificity groups and MHC restriction. To flag known associations with CMV, EBV, HIV or tissue antigens, CDR3 amino acid sequences were compared against VDJdb and McPAS-TCR. Pre-ART, post-ART and control groups were compared with Wilcoxon signed-rank tests and Holm-Bonferroni correction. TCRdb stores this immuneACCESS table with in-frame sequences only. Part of the clones is absent; in the studies checked, under half of the shortfall reflects unresolved V genes, and no reason is known for the rest. Clonal size and the V and J genes are those of that table, whereas D and trimming came from the DNA. This sample has 25,000 to 30,000 clones in its table, and about 94% of those were observed once. The ten largest clones capture roughly 6.7% of the sample.

The sequence was collected from a woman between 40 and 50 years old with HIV. The sequences come from unsorted PBMCs, collected roughly 6.5 years after starting antiretroviral therapy.

The bases read TGTGCCAGCAGTGAAATGAAGGGGAGTTCACCCCTCCACTTT. It translates to CASSEMKGSSPLHF. The chain links TRBV6-1 with TRBJ1-6; the D region possibly corresponds to TRBD1 (5 bases align). From cysteine to phenylalanine, the CDR3 is 14 amino acids long. The only DNA kept is the CDR3, 42 bases in frame from the first base. V is clipped by 2 bases and J by 9 bases, and the sequence between their germline boundaries is 11 bases long. CDR1 and CDR2, looked up from the germline V gene, are MNHNS and SASEGT.